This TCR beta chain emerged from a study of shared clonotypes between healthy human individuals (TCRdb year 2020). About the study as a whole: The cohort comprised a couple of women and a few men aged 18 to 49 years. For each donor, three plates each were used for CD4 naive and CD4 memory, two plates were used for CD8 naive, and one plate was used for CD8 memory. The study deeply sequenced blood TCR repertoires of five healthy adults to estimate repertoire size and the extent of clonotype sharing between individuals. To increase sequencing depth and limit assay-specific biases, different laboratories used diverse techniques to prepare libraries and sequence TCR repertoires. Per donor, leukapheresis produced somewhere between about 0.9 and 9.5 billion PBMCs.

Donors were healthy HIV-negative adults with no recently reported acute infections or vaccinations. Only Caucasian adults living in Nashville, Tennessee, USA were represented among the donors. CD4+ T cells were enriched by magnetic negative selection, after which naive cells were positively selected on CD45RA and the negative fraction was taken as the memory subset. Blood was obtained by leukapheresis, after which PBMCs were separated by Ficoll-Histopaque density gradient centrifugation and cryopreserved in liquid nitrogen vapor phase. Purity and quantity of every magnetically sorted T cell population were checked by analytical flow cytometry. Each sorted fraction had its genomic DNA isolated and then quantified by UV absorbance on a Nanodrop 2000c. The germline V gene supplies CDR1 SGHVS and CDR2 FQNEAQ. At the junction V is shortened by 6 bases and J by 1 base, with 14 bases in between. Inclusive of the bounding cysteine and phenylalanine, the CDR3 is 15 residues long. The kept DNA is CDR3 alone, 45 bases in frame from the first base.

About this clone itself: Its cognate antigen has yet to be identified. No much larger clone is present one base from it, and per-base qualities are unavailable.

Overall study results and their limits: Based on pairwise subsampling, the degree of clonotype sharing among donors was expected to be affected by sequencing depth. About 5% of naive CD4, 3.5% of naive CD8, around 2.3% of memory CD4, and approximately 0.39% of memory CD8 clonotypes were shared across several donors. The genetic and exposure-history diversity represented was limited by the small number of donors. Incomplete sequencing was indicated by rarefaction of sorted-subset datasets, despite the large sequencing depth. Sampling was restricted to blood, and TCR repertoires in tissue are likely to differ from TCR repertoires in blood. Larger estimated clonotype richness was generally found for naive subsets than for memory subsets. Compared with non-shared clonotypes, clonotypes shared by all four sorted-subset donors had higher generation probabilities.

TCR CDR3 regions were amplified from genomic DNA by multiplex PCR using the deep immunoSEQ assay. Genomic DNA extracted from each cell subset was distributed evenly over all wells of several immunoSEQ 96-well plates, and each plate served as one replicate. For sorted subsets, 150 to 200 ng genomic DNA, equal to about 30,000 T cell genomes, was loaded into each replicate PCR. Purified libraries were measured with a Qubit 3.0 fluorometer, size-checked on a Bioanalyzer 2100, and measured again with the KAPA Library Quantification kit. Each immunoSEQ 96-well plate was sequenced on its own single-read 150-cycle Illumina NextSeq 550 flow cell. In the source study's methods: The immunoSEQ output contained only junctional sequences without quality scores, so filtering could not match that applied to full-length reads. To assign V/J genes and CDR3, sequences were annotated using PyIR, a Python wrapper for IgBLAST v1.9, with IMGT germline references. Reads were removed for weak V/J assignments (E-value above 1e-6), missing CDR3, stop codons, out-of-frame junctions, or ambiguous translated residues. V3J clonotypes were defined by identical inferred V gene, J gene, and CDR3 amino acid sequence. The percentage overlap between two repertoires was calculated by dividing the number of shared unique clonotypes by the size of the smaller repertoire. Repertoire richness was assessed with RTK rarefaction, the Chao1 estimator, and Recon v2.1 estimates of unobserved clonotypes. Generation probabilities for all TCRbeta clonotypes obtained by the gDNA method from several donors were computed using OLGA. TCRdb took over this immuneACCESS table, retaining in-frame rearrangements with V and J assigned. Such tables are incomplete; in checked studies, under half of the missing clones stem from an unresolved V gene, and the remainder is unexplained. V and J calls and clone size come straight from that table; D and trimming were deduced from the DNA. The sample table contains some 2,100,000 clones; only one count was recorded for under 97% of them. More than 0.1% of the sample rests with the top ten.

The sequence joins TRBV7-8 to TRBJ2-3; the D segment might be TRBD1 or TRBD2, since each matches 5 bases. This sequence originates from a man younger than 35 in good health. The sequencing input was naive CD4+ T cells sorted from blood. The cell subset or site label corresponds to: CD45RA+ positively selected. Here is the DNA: TGTGCCAGCAGTCACCGGGGCCGGGGCACAGATACGCAGTATTTT. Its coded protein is CASSHRGRGTDTQYF.